These 24 T cell receptor beta chains were sequenced from one sample in a study of blood T cell repertoires in COVID-19. The repertoire was sequenced with immunoSEQ multiplex PCR; TCRdb's copy has only in-frame clones and lacks some. The table includes thousands of clones, around four fifths detected once. Sequencing input: peripheral blood. The source is a human donor in a cohort sampled during active COVID-19.

The chain couples TRBV24-1 to TRBJ2-4; D gene uncertain. Deletions cut 9 bases from V and 0 bases from J, with 11 bases between. The CDR3 runs 14 residues. The germline CDR1 and CDR2 sequences are KGHDR and SFDVKD. CDR3 amino acids: CATHSTVAKNIQYF. The CDR3 nucleotides are TGTGCCACCCACTCCACAGTAGCCAAAAACATTCAGTACTTC.

The chain joins TRBV6-2 or TRBV6-3 to TRBJ2-3, with D tentatively TRBD1 (5 bases). V was pared by 5 bases and J by 2 bases, with 14 bases between. Germline CDR1 MNHEY, CDR2 SVGEGT. The CDR3 sequence is 15 residues long. In DNA form, the CDR3 reads TGTGCCAGCAGTACAGGCCGTGAATTCACAGATACGCAGTATTTT. This encodes CASSTGREFTDTQYF.

The chain is built from TRBV7-2 and TRBJ2-1; tentative D call: TRBD2 (6 bases). Germline V gives CDR1 SGHTA, CDR2 FQGNSA. Trimming took 5 bases from V and 2 from J, leaving 13 bases between them. There are 15 residues in the CDR3. The CDR3 here is CASSPAGRTYNEQFF. The CDR3 coding sequence is TGTGCCAGCAGCCCCGCGGGACGTACCTACAATGAGCAGTTCTTC.

The chain combines TRBV7-9 with TRBJ2-2, with D perhaps TRBD1 (6 bases). Germline V gene sequence: CDR1 SEHNR, CDR2 FQNEAQ (reference sequence). The CDR3 contains 14 residues. The ends were cut back, 1 base at V and 3 bases at J, with 6 bases in the middle. CDR3: CASSLGTDTGELFF. The CDR3 nucleotides read TGTGCCAGCAGCTTAGGGACAGACACCGGGGAGCTGTTTTTT.

The chain carries TRBV7-2 and TRBJ1-1, with 7 nucleotides matching TRBD1. The germline gives CDR1 SGHTA, CDR2 FQGNSA. The CDR3 consists of 14 residues. The trim removed 1 base at V and 7 bases at J, leaving 6 bases unmatched. DNA for the CDR3: TGTGCCAGCAGCTTAGTTGTCAGGGGGGATGAAGCTTTCTTT. Amino acid sequence: CASSLVVRGDEAFF.

On this clone itself: Other nucleotide sequences in the sample specify the same CDR3. The chain links TRBV5-1 to TRBJ2-7; no reliable D call. V dropped 2 bases and J dropped 0 bases, with 6 bases sitting between them. Per the germline V gene, CDR1 is SGHRS and CDR2 is YFSETQ. This CDR3 comprises 13 residues. As DNA, the CDR3 is TGCGCCAGCAGCTTCACAGTCTCCTACGAGCAGTACTTC. It is translated as CASSFTVSYEQYF.

CDR3 sequence reads: CASSQGLAADTQYF. CDR3 bases: TGTGCCAGCAGCCAAGGTCTAGCCGCGGATACGCAGTATTTT. The genes are TRBV3-1 (or the pseudogene TRBV3-2) and TRBJ2-3, with D maybe TRBD2 (5 bases). This CDR3 contains 14 residues. Per the germline V gene, CDR1 is LGHDT and CDR2 is YNNKEL (reference sequence). The ends were cut back, 1 base at V and 6 bases at J, with 11 bases in the middle.

This CDR3 reads CASTLSGGNYGYTF. CDR3 nucleotides: TGTGCCAGTACCCTGTCTGGAGGAAACTATGGCTACACCTTC. The V call is TRBV19, the J call TRBJ1-2; D not resolved. V was clipped by 7 bases and J by 2 bases, with 14 bases between them. Germline V gene sequence: CDR1 LNHDA, CDR2 SQIVND (reference sequence). The CDR3 runs to 14 residues.

This sequence joins TRBV7-9 and TRBJ1-1, with no clear D. Between the trimmed V and J ends, which lost 1 base and 5 bases, there was a span of 11 bases. Per germline, CDR1 SEHNR and CDR2 FQNEAQ (reference sequence). This CDR3 spans 14 amino acids. In DNA form, the CDR3 reads TGTGCCAGCAGCTTAGAACATCCGGGGACTGAAGCTTTCTTT. It is translated as CASSLEHPGTEAFF.

The chain carries TRBV6-2 or TRBV6-3 and TRBJ1-2, with a weak D call TRBD1 (5 bases). Germline loops: CDR1 MNHEY, CDR2 SVGEGT. V was clipped by 3 bases and J by 6 bases, with 8 bases between them. This CDR3 has 12 residues. CDR3 residues: CASSYSGDGYTF. DNA for the CDR3: TGTGCCAGCAGTTATTCGGGGGATGGCTACACCTTC.

The chain employs TRBV7-2 and TRBJ2-7; weak D call: TRBD1 (8 bases). The CDR3 totals 14 residues. Trimming left V 5 bases short and J 4 bases short, with 15 bases between. Germline V gives CDR1 SGHTA, CDR2 FQGNSA. This CDR3 is CASSRNRGGYEQYF. DNA of the CDR3: TGTGCCAGCAGCAGAAACAGGGGGGGGTACGAGCAGTACTTC.

The chain is built from TRBV5-4 and TRBJ1-1; 11 bases line up with TRBD1. Germline V lookup: CDR1 SGHNT, CDR2 YYREEE (reference sequence). Unmatched junction bases numbered 10, after V lost 4 bases and J lost 2 bases. CDR3 length: 17 residues. This chain's CDR3 is CASSPADRGQYNTEAFF. Written as DNA, the CDR3 is TGTGCCAGCAGCCCAGCGGACAGGGGGCAGTATAACACTGAAGCTTTCTTT. The full variable domain, rest sourced from reference TRBV5-4 and TRBJ1-1, is ETGVTQSPTHLIKTRGQQVTLRCSSQSGHNTVSWYQQALGQGPQFIFQYYREEENGRGNFPPRFSGLQFPNYSSELNVNALELDDSALYLCASSPADRGQYNTEAFFGQGTRLTVV.

The chain recombines TRBV10-1 with TRBJ2-1; D perhaps matches TRBD2 (5 bases). Trimming removed 3 bases from V and 15 bases from J, with 12 bases in between. The CDR3 covers 11 residues. Germline assignment: CDR1 WNHNN and CDR2 SYGVQD (reference sequence). The CDR3 protein is CASSDPDFTFF. DNA for the CDR3: TGCGCCAGCAGTGACCCGGACTTCACGTTCTTC.

This clone was counted only a few times. The chain joins TRBV7-9 to TRBJ1-3; D is ambiguous. There are 18 residues in the CDR3. Between the trimmed V and J ends, which lost 5 bases and 1 base, there was a span of 21 bases. The germline gives CDR1 SEHNR, CDR2 FQNEAQ (reference sequence). The CDR3 DNA follows: TGTGCCAGCAGCCTCCCCCGGACTGGCAGGCAGTCTGGAAACACCATATATTTT. Its translation is CASSLPRTGRQSGNTIYF.

The rearrangement uses TRBV30 and TRBJ1-2, with 7 positions matching TRBD1. The CDR3 has 12 amino acids. J lost 8 bases, V lost 8 bases, and 11 bases had no gene match. Germline lookup yields CDR1 GTSNPN and CDR2 SVGIG (reference sequence). The CDR3 loop reads CARDRASFGYTF. In DNA form, the CDR3 reads TGTGCCCGCGACAGGGCCTCTTTCGGCTACACCTTC.

The CDR3 nucleotides are TGTGCCAGCAGCCCCCTACAGGGGAATTTGCAGTACTTC. Translating gives CASSPLQGNLQYF. This chain links TRBV7-2 with TRBJ2-7; 7 positions agree with TRBD1. Germline values: CDR1 SGHTA, CDR2 FQGNSA. J was trimmed by 9 bases and V by 5 bases; bases with no gene match: 10. The CDR3 totals 13 residues.

This chain joins TRBV7-8 and TRBJ2-1; 9 bases are shared with TRBD2. The CDR3 is 15 amino acids. The trim removed 5 bases at V and 6 bases at J, leaving 8 bases unmatched. Germline V lookup: CDR1 SGHVS, CDR2 FQNEAQ. The DNA for the CDR3 is TGTGCCAGCAGCCCAGGCCAGCGGGGGGCCAATGAGCAGTTCTTC. Its protein is CASSPGQRGANEQFF.

V and J are TRBV9 and TRBJ2-2, with D perhaps TRBD1 (6 bases). This CDR3 has 15 amino acids. Trimming stripped 3 bases from V and 2 bases from J, with 11 bases between. Germline loops: CDR1 SGDLS, CDR2 YYNGEE. Here the CDR3 DNA reads TGTGCCAGCAGCGCCCGGGACACTAACACCGGGGAGCTGTTTTTT. This gives the protein CASSARDTNTGELFF.

Comment on this clone: At one end, the junction sequence differs from germline, possibly due to a read error. The rearrangement links TRBV27 to TRBJ2-7; 10 bases are shared with TRBD2. The CDR3 runs to 16 residues. CDR1 and CDR2 (germline): MNHEY, SMNVEV (reference sequence). The CDR3: CASSSGTSARSSEQYF. Written as DNA, the CDR3 is TGTGCCAGCAGTTCCGGGACTAGCGCGCGCTCCTCCGAGCAGTACTTC.

This clone was picked up one time. The chain carries TRBV5-6 and TRBJ2-5; maybe TRBD2 (6 bases). The CDR3 length is 16 residues. V gave up 5 bases and J gave up 4 bases, with 21 bases separating them. In germline, CDR1 is SGHDT, CDR2 YYEEEE. The CDR3 here is CASSYPGTSLGETQYF. In DNA, the CDR3 is TGTGCCAGCAGTTACCCCGGGACTTCCCTGGGAGAGACCCAGTACTTC.

The CDR3 is CAAGGRAFNYGYTF. The CDR3 DNA reads TGTGCCGCCGGCGGGAGGGCATTTAACTATGGCTACACCTTC. J is TRBJ1-2 and V is TRBV19, with D uncertain. Germline CDR1 reads LNHDA; CDR2 reads SQIVND (reference sequence). Trimming removed 11 bases from V and 1 base from J, with 17 bases in between. The CDR3 has 14 amino acids. Full variable domain (remainder filled in from reference TRBV19 and TRBJ1-2): DGGITQSPKYLFRKEGQNVTLSCEQNLNHDAMYWYRQDPGQGLRLIYYSQIVNDFQKGDIAEGYSVSREKKESFPLTVTSAQKNPTAFYLCAAGGRAFNYGYTFGSGTRLTVV.

The chain links TRBV7-9 to TRBJ1-1; D remains ambiguous. CDR1 and CDR2 (germline): SEHNR, FQNEAQ (reference sequence). The V end lost 2 bases, the J end lost 4 bases, and 11 bases lay between the germline ends. The CDR3 runs 14 residues. CDR3 loop: CASSLNGVSTEAFF. The CDR3 coding sequence is TGTGCCAGCAGCTTAAACGGGGTGAGCACTGAAGCTTTCTTT.

V gene TRBV9 combines with J gene TRBJ2-6; D is perhaps TRBD2 (6 bases). The ends were cut back, 2 bases at V and 0 bases at J, with 12 bases in the middle. Germline CDR1 reads SGDLS; CDR2 reads YYNGEE. The CDR3 is made up of 17 amino acids. DNA of the CDR3: TGTGCCAGCAGCGTTAGCGGTACAAGCTCTGGGGCCAACGTCCTGACTTTC. Amino acids: CASSVSGTSSGANVLTF.

V and J are TRBV6-1 and TRBJ1-5; a weak D match, TRBD1 (5 bases). Trimming took off 3 bases at V and 1 base at J, with 25 bases between the two ends. Germline CDR1 is MNHNS and CDR2 is SASEGT. The CDR3 contains 20 residues. The CDR3: CASSDLSRGRGGKSNQPQHF. The CDR3 coding sequence is TGTGCCAGCAGTGACCTATCTCGGGGGAGGGGTGGCAAGAGCAATCAGCCCCAGCATTTT.